Listed below are T cell receptor beta chains from one sample, sequenced in a study of blood T cells in healthy people across ages. One entry per CDR3 protein results from TCRdb running MiXCR on the 5' RACE reads. This table has hundreds of thousands of distinct CDR3 sequences, roughly 24% appearing once. These data also featured in a second study, about T cells of mothers and their children.

The sample consisted of blood. The receptors here all came from a boy aged 5 to 17 in good health. CDR3s include the opening cysteine and the closing phenylalanine or tryptophan. The order of the fields is V gene, J gene, D gene, clone size, CDR3 protein, CDR3 DNA. A D gene is named only where the DNA matches it firmly. Expanded clones are given a class, and other clones once, few, many or no size at all.

TRBV3-1	TRBJ2-1	TRBD1	NA	CASSRGQGDSEQFF	TGTGCCAGCAGCCGAGGACAGGGTGATAGTGAGCAGTTCTTC
TRBV29-1	TRBJ2-3	NA	few	CSVVGDGSTDTQYF	TGCAGCGTTGTGGGGGATGGTAGCACAGATACGCAGTATTTT
TRBV20-1	TRBJ2-7	TRBD1	NA	CSAGRDRVYEQYF	TGCAGTGCTGGACGGGACAGGGTCTACGAGCAGTACTTC
TRBV7-2	TRBJ2-5	NA	NA	CASSLVGNVYSETQYF	TGTGCCAGCAGCTTAGTAGGGAACGTATATTCGGAGACCCAGTACTTC
TRBV27	TRBJ2-3	NA	NA	CASSLWPGTDTQYF	TGTGCCAGCAGTTTATGGCCCGGGACAGATACGCAGTATTTT
TRBV20-1	TRBJ1-5	TRBD1	once	CSAPRQGGGNQPQHF	TGCAGTGCGCCGAGACAGGGTGGTGGCAATCAGCCCCAGCATTTT
TRBV7-2	TRBJ2-1	NA	NA	CASSFPPPGQNEQFF	TGTGCCAGCAGCTTTCCTCCGCCAGGTCAGAATGAGCAGTTCTTC
TRBV2	TRBJ2-7	TRBD1	NA	CASGGRQGAPYEQYF	TGTGCCAGCGGGGGACGGCAGGGGGCCCCCTACGAGCAGTACTTC
TRBV18	TRBJ2-7	NA	few	CASSTTARRGDEQYF	TGTGCCAGCTCAACGACAGCCCGAAGGGGCGACGAGCAGTACTTC
TRBV3-1	TRBJ2-1	TRBD1	few	CASSQEGWDRVRNEQFF	TGTGCCAGCAGCCAAGAAGGGTGGGACAGGGTTCGCAATGAGCAGTTCTTC
TRBV29-1	TRBJ2-1	NA	few	CSAEDGRKNEQFF	TGCAGCGCTGAAGATGGGCGCAAAAATGAGCAGTTCTTC
TRBV28	TRBJ1-4	NA	few	CATLGQKNEKLFF	TGTGCCACCCTCGGGCAGAAGAATGAAAAACTGTTTTTT
TRBV6-5	TRBJ2-7	TRBD1	once	CASSWGGQGYEQYF	TGTGCCAGCAGTTGGGGGGGACAGGGGTACGAGCAGTACTTC
TRBV29-1	TRBJ1-1	NA	few	CSVREQGIEAFF	TGCAGCGTTAGAGAGCAGGGTATTGAAGCTTTCTTT
TRBV11-2	TRBJ2-5	TRBD1	few	CASSLMGQQETQYF	TGTGCCAGCAGCTTGATGGGACAGCAAGAGACCCAGTACTTC
TRBV7-8	TRBJ2-5	NA	NA	CASSSNPGAETQYF	TGTGCCAGCAGCTCCAACCCAGGGGCAGAGACCCAGTACTTC
TRBV5-1	TRBJ2-7	TRBD1	few	CASSSISGQTYEQYF	TGCGCCAGCAGCTCCATTTCGGGACAGACCTACGAGCAGTACTTC
TRBV12-3/TRBV12-4	TRBJ2-5	NA	few	CASSFRGMGETQYF	TGTGCCAGCAGTTTTCGGGGGATGGGAGAGACCCAGTACTTC
TRBV7-2	TRBJ1-4	NA	NA	CASSLEVPEKLFF	TGTGCCAGCAGCTTAGAGGTACCGGAAAAACTGTTTTTT
TRBV7-2	TRBJ1-1	NA	NA	CASSLKVRGRGSGTEAFF	TGTGCCAGCAGCTTAAAGGTCCGGGGGCGCGGGTCGGGCACTGAAGCTTTCTTT
TRBV5-1	TRBJ1-6	NA	NA	CASSLLPTGSNSPLHF	TGCGCCAGCAGCTTGCTACCTACGGGCTCCAATTCACCCCTCCACTTT
TRBV7-8	TRBJ2-1	TRBD2	NA	CASSILSGDRILYNEQFF	TGTGCCAGCAGCATATTAAGCGGGGATCGAATATTATACAATGAGCAGTTCTTC
TRBV18	TRBJ1-6	TRBD1	few	CASSTGGRDSPLHF	TGTGCCAGCTCGACAGGGGGCAGGGATTCACCCCTCCACTTT
TRBV12-3/TRBV12-4	TRBJ1-2	NA	few	CASSSSGGPYGYTF	TGTGCCAGCAGTTCTAGCGGGGGGCCCTATGGCTACACCTTC
TRBV12-3/TRBV12-4	TRBJ2-1	NA	NA	CASRAAGDNDEQFF	TGTGCCAGCCGCGCGGCCGGGGATAATGATGAGCAGTTCTTC
TRBV20-1	TRBJ2-5	NA	NA	CSARDGESLYQETQYF	TGCAGTGCTAGAGATGGAGAGAGTTTGTACCAAGAGACCCAGTACTTC
TRBV10-3	TRBJ2-5	NA	NA	CAISDSGEETQYF	TGTGCCATCAGTGACTCGGGGGAAGAGACCCAGTACTTC
TRBV20-1	TRBJ2-5	TRBD2	NA	CSAWTSSSRETQYF	TGCAGTGCTTGGACTAGCTCCTCTCGCGAGACCCAGTACTTC
TRBV20-1	TRBJ1-1	NA	NA	CSATGHPQKYTEAFF	TGCAGTGCTACGGGACACCCGCAAAAGTATACTGAAGCTTTCTTT
TRBV6-6	TRBJ2-1	TRBD2	many	CASSTSGVYNEQFF	TGTGCCAGCAGCACTAGCGGGGTATACAATGAGCAGTTCTTC